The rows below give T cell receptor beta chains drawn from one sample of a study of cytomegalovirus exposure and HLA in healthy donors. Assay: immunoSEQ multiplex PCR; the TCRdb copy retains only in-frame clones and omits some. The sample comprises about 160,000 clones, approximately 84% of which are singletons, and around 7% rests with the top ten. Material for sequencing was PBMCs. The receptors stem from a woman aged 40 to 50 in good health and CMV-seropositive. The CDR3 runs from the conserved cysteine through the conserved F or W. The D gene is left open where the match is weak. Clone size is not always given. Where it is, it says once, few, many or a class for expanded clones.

CASSLLIHAGYTF	TGTGCCAGCAGTTTATTGATCCACGCGGGCTACACCTTC	TRBV28	TRBJ1-2	NA	NA
CASSPGLAEETQYF	TGCGCCAGCAGCCCGGGACTAGCGGAAGAGACCCAGTACTTC	TRBV5-1	TRBJ2-5	NA	TRBD2
CASSFDRTRSSLPLHF	TGTGCCAGCAGTTTCGACAGGACGCGCTCTTCCTTACCCCTCCACTTT	TRBV2	TRBJ1-6	NA	NA
CASNPTAGQGPTEAFF	TGTGCCAGCAATCCCACAGCGGGACAGGGCCCTACTGAAGCTTTCTTT	TRBV28	TRBJ1-1	NA	TRBD1
CASSRAGDQPQHF	TGTGCCAGCAGCCGTGCAGGGGACCAGCCCCAGCATTTT	TRBV5-6	TRBJ1-5	NA	NA
CASSFATGGSPLHF	TGTGCCAGCAGTTTTGCGACAGGGGGATCACCCCTCCACTTT	TRBV27	TRBJ1-6	NA	TRBD1
CSVEEISDTQYF	TGCAGCGTTGAAGAAATCTCCGATACGCAGTATTTT	TRBV29-1	TRBJ2-3	NA	NA
CASSIDNSYTEAFF	TGTGCCAGTAGTATAGATAACTCCTACACTGAAGCTTTCTTT	TRBV19	TRBJ1-1	NA	NA
CASSDQRLRAPYGYTF	TGTGCCAGCAGTGACCAACGGCTGAGAGCGCCCTATGGCTACACCTTC	TRBV6-4	TRBJ1-2	NA	NA
CATSRDRQGDTEAFF	TGTGCCACCAGCAGAGATCGGCAGGGGGACACTGAAGCTTTCTTT	TRBV15	TRBJ1-1	NA	TRBD1
CASNGQAGGQPQHF	TGTGCCAGCAACGGACAAGCCGGGGGGCAGCCCCAGCATTTT	TRBV6-1	TRBJ1-5	NA	NA
CASRADTGQVTYEQYF	TGTGCCAGCAGGGCGGATACGGGACAGGTTACCTACGAGCAGTACTTC	TRBV2	TRBJ2-7	NA	TRBD1
CASSLVPGYEQYF	TGTGCCAGCAGCTTAGTCCCGGGGTACGAGCAGTACTTC	TRBV11-2	TRBJ2-7	NA	NA
CASSLGGGSYNEQFF	TGCGCCAGCAGCTTGGGGGGGGGCTCCTACAATGAGCAGTTCTTC	TRBV5-1	TRBJ2-1	NA	TRBD2
CASSSGQRFGYTF	TGCGCCAGCAGCTCGGGACAGCGATTTGGCTACACCTTC	TRBV5-1	TRBJ1-2	NA	TRBD1
CASSQAHGQLNTEAFF	TGCGCCAGCAGCCAAGCTCATGGACAGTTGAACACTGAAGCTTTCTTT	TRBV4-1	TRBJ1-1	NA	NA
CASSRTSGENTGELFF	TGTGCCAGCAGCCGTACTAGCGGCGAGAACACCGGGGAGCTGTTTTTT	TRBV11-3	TRBJ2-2	NA	TRBD2
CASSPGGLSGVNEKLFF	TGCGCCAGCAGCCCTGGGGGCCTCAGTGGGGTTAATGAAAAACTGTTTTTT	TRBV5-1	TRBJ1-4	NA	NA
CASSFYKGVDGELFF	TGTGCCAGCAGCTTTTACAAGGGGGTGGACGGGGAGCTGTTTTTT	TRBV5-4	TRBJ2-2	NA	NA
CASSIEELSTEAFF	TGTGCCAGCAGCATAGAGGAGTTAAGCACTGAAGCTTTCTTT	TRBV7-2	TRBJ1-1	few	NA